This record concerns one T cell receptor beta chain sequence. Its antigen is currently not known. There are no base qualities to consult, and no much larger clone falls within one base. Collaborating institutions collected whole blood in K2EDTA tubes following their own protocols. For TCRbeta analysis, collaborator samples were shipped as frozen whole blood, as isolated PBMCs, or as DNA extracted from either sample type. These data are taken from a study of blood T cell repertoires in COVID-19 (dated by TCRdb to between 2020 and 2021). Background for the entire study: Samples from collaborators originated in the United States, Italy and Spain and spanned both the acute and convalescent phases of COVID-19. The material from the prospective study consisted of cDNA or gDNA derived from T cells, B-cell-depleted T cells, or PBMCs. Subjects who had been exposed to COVID-19, were actively infected with it, or had recovered from it provided the deeply sampled blood TCRbeta repertoires that made up the dataset. The repertoires were made available in a free public database intended to serve as a resource for research on the immune response to SARS-CoV-2. The samples were drawn from two sources: the first 160 participants of the ongoing ImmuneRACE study, and 950 to 1,500 subjects contributed by 6 global collaborators. Sample metadata almost always included a de-identified subject ID, COVID-19 status, age in years and sex. HLA class I and class II types, where available, came from metadata supplied by the sample provider rather than from assay-based typing.

Study-wide conclusions, independent of this receptor: The quantity of clinical and demographic metadata differed by source and by participant and was supplied without curation.

The germline V gene yields ENHRY for CDR1 and SYGVKD for CDR2. V was cut back by 6 bases and J by 1 base, leaving a gap of 6 bases between them. The CDR3 contains 13 residues, cysteine and phenylalanine counted. This entry keeps only the CDR3 DNA: 39 bases, framed from base 1. TCRbeta CDR3 regions were amplified from genomic DNA using the immunoSEQ Assay, a bias-controlled multiplex PCR. Processing in the source paper ran as follows. The number of nucleated cells in each sample was estimated by amplification of reference gene primers within the assay. To quantify the absolute abundance of each unique TCRbeta CDR3 rearrangement, sequence reads were collapsed and filtered. For each sample, productive Simpson clonality was calculated by taking the square root of Simpson's diversity index across productive rearrangements. TCRdb mirrors the immuneACCESS table, restricted to in-frame sequences. Some clones are absent from its copies; in checked studies, under half trace to an unresolved V gene, and the reason for the others is unknown. The V and J calls and clone size come from that table; D and trimming were worked out from the DNA. Recorded for this sample are roughly 77,000 clones; approximately 88% of them occurred a single time. Jointly, the top ten make up 5.1% of the sample.

In this chain, TRBV10-3 is recombined with TRBJ2-2; possibly the D gene is TRBD2, per 5 matching bases. This TCR came from a human donor in a cohort sampled during active COVID-19. Material: peripheral blood. The CDR3 here reads CAIRDLNTGELFF. The nucleotide sequence is given as TGTGCCATCAGGGACTTGAACACCGGGGAGCTGTTTTTT.